This TCR beta chain originates from a study of control samples from healthy donors and cancer patients. The CDR3 sequence is 14 residues long. V was cut by 5 bases and J by 5 bases, with 15 bases left in between. Germline CDR1 reads SGHAT; CDR2 reads FQNNGV. Here immunoSEQ multiplex PCR was the method, and the copy in TCRdb shows in-frame clones only, minus some. The table records 250,000 to 300,000 clones, roughly 80% of them present only once. This TCR was sampled from a woman aged 60-75 years with lung cancer. Specimen: PBMCs. This chain connects TRBV11-2 to TRBJ2-5; D is perhaps TRBD2 (8 bases). DNA of the CDR3: TGTGCCAGCAGCCCACGGGAGGGACAGGAGACCCAGTACTTC. Protein: CASSPREGQETQYF.